This entry concerns a single TCR beta chain. Its cognate antigen is unknown. Vbeta (60) and Jbeta (13) primers were used in the PCR. Sequencing was performed with immunoSEQ multiplex PCR; in TCRdb, only in-frame clones are kept and a portion is missing. The sample has approximately 100,000 clones; about 85% are singletons. Germline lookup yields CDR1 SGHTA and CDR2 FQGTGA. The CDR3 spans 15 residues. V was pared by 2 bases and J by 4 bases, with 13 bases between. This entry is derived from a study of cytomegalovirus exposure and HLA in healthy donors. General study findings and limits: Sequencing had likely introduced a cluster of highly shared sequence variants as an artifact.

This clonotype was obtained from a man aged 35 to 55 in good health and CMV-seropositive. The V call is TRBV7-3, the J call TRBJ2-3, with D possibly being TRBD2 (7 bases). The sequenced sample was PBMCs. The DNA of the CDR3 is TGTGCCAGCAGCTTAGGCGGGGGCTGGTCAGATACGCAGTATTTT. Translated: CASSLGGGWSDTQYF.